The rows below give T cell receptor beta chains drawn from one sample of a study of cytomegalovirus exposure and HLA in healthy donors. The method was immunoSEQ multiplex PCR; TCRdb's version includes in-frame clones alone and lacks a portion of them. Among about 98,000 clones, roughly 87% were seen once, and the ten largest hold 5.5% to 7.5%. The sample consisted of PBMCs. Receptor source: a man aged 18 to 35 in good health and CMV-seropositive. Both conserved end residues are part of each CDR3. D genes are given only for firm matches. The listing skips clone size in some rows; elsewhere it reads once, few, many or a size class.

-	TRBV5-6	-	TRBJ2-3	TGTGCCAGCAGCTTAACGGGTCTGGCCCACACAGATACGCAGTATTTT	CASSLTGLAHTDTQYF
-	TRBV7-2	-	TRBJ2-1	TGTGCCAGCAGCCCCGGGACAATTTGGGATGAGCAGTTCTTC	CASSPGTIWDEQFF
-	TRBV4-1	-	TRBJ1-1	TGCGCCAGCAGCCAGCTGTTGGGACACCTCCCGGACACTGAAGCTTTCTTT	CASSQLLGHLPDTEAFF
-	TRBV14	-	TRBJ2-7	TGTGCCAGCAGCCAAGTCAGGGGTCCCTCCTACGAGCAGTACTTC	CASSQVRGPSYEQYF
once	TRBV4-3	TRBD2	TRBJ2-4	TGCGCCAGCAGCCAAGAGGGACTAGCGGAAAACATTCAGTACTTC	CASSQEGLAENIQYF
-	TRBV7-9	-	TRBJ2-5	TGTGCCAGCAGCTTAGGGAGAGAGACCCAGTACTTC	CASSLGRETQYF
once	TRBV2	-	TRBJ2-1	TGTGCCAGCAGTGAAATGGGGGGGCCCTACAATGAGCAGTTCTTC	CASSEMGGPYNEQFF
-	TRBV5-1	-	TRBJ1-4	TGCGCCAGCAGCTTTAACATGAGGGTTACCGAAAAACTGTTTTTT	CASSFNMRVTEKLFF
-	TRBV7-9	-	TRBJ2-1	TGTGCCAGCAGCTTAGTCCGGGATGAGCAGTTCTTC	CASSLVRDEQFF
-	TRBV28	TRBD2	TRBJ2-1	TGTGCCAGCAGCCTATGGGCGGCGGGGGGTAGCGATCATAGCGGAACGGGCAATGAGCAGTTCTTC	CASSLWAAGGSDHSGTGNEQFF
-	TRBV7-9	-	TRBJ2-1	TGTGCCAGCAGCTTAGTCCCAGGGGACAATGAGCAGTTCTTC	CASSLVPGDNEQFF
-	TRBV7-9	TRBD2	TRBJ2-1	TGTGCCAGCCCAGCTAGCGGGGGGTATAGCTCCTACAATGAGCAGTTCTTC	CASPASGGYSSYNEQFF
-	TRBV2	TRBD1	TRBJ1-4	TGTGCCAGCAGCCTTGACAGGGGAAATGAAAAACTGTTTTTT	CASSLDRGNEKLFF
once	TRBV4-2	TRBD1	TRBJ2-7	TGTGCCAGCAGCCAGGGGCGGGACAGGGATTGGGGCAAACAGTACTTC	CASSQGRDRDWGKQYF
-	TRBV28	-	TRBJ2-3	TGTGCCAGCACGAACATAGATACGCAGTATTTT	CASTNIDTQYF
few	TRBV29-1	TRBD2	TRBJ2-1	TGCAGCGTTGAAACTAGCGGGAGATTTTTTTCCTACAATGAGCAGTTCTTC	CSVETSGRFFSYNEQFF
few	TRBV25-1	-	TRBJ1-6	TGTGCCAGCCGAACCTCAGGGTTCTCTAATTCACCCCTCCACTTT	CASRTSGFSNSPLHF
-	TRBV7-8	-	TRBJ2-2	TGTGCCAGCAGCTTTGGGGGGGCAAGCACCGGGGAGCTGTTTTTT	CASSFGGASTGELFF
-	TRBV11-2	-	TRBJ2-3	TGTGCCAGCAGGCAGCTAGGCTCCGGCACAGATACGCAGTATTTT	CASRQLGSGTDTQYF
-	TRBV7-7	TRBD2	TRBJ2-3	TGTGCCAGCAGCTTGGGGACTAGCGCAGATACGCAGTATTTT	CASSLGTSADTQYF
-	TRBV7-9	TRBD1	TRBJ2-3	TGTGCCAGCAGCTTAGTGGGGACAGATCGCACAGATACGCAGTATTTT	CASSLVGTDRTDTQYF
-	TRBV5-4	TRBD2	TRBJ2-3	TGTGCCAGCAGCTCGGAAACTAGCGGGAGTACAGATACGCAGTATTTT	CASSSETSGSTDTQYF
-	TRBV6-5	-	TRBJ1-6	TGTGCCAGCAGTTACTCCTCACAGGATTCACCCCTCCACTTT	CASSYSSQDSPLHF
-	TRBV18	-	TRBJ2-7	TGTGCCAGCTCACCACCGACTCTACTCGAGCAGTACTTC	CASSPPTLLEQYF
-	TRBV5-1	TRBD1	TRBJ1-4	TGCGCCAGCAGCTATGGGACAGGTCCCACATTTAATGAAAAACTGTTTTTT	CASSYGTGPTFNEKLFF
-	TRBV6-6	TRBD1	TRBJ2-2	TGTGCCAGCAGTTCGGGGCAGGGGGCGTCCGGGGAGCTGTTTTTT	CASSSGQGASGELFF